This T cell receptor beta chain stems from a study of PD-1 blockade in mismatch repair-deficient tumors. Libraries were prepared by immunoSEQ multiplex PCR; TCRdb keeps only in-frame clonotypes and omits some of them. The sample records about 84,000 clones, around 85% being singletons. TCRs were sequenced from a few patients responding to pembrolizumab. Study-level points and caveats: Tumor-resident clones, often undetectable pretreatment in blood, expanded then contracted after pembrolizumab.

CDR3 length: 15 amino acids. The germline V gene has CDR1 SGHRS and CDR2 YFSETQ. Trimming cost V 0 bases and J 4 bases, with 13 bases left between them. On this clone itself: Its target is unknown.

The specimen comprised peripheral blood, sampled 12 weeks after starting pembrolizumab. The clonotype originates from an adult with mismatch repair-deficient cancer. The chain recombines TRBV5-1 with TRBJ1-2, with D uncertain. CDR3 coding DNA: TGCGCCAGCAGCTTGGCGGGAACCTTGGGCTATGGCTACACCTTC. This codes for CASSLAGTLGYGYTF.